Many counts were recorded for the clone carrying this T cell receptor beta chain. What it binds is unknown. These data originate in a study of T cell repertoires in cytomegalovirus infection. Study in general: Matching HLA type and CMV infection were both indicated by public TCR beta signatures. Notes on the study in general: Frequencies of public TCR beta families were cumulated, and this identified carriers of CMV plus the relevant HLA.

TCRdb fed the reads into MiXCR, producing one record per CDR3 protein. In the table there are 200,000 to 300,000 distinct CDR3 sequences, around 12% of which are singletons. The CDR3 length is 14 residues. The V and J ends lost 2 bases and 7 bases respectively, with 11 bases between them. The receptor's source is a human donor in good health (CMV status not recorded). Some clones in this sample may be carry-over from other donors' samples. The sample was PBMCs. The gene calls are TRBV12-3 or TRBV12-4 and TRBJ1-4; D is possibly TRBD1 (5 bases). DNA of the CDR3: TGTGCCAGCAGTTTACAGGGTGGGGGTGAAAAACTGTTTTTT. Protein product: CASSLQGGGEKLFF.